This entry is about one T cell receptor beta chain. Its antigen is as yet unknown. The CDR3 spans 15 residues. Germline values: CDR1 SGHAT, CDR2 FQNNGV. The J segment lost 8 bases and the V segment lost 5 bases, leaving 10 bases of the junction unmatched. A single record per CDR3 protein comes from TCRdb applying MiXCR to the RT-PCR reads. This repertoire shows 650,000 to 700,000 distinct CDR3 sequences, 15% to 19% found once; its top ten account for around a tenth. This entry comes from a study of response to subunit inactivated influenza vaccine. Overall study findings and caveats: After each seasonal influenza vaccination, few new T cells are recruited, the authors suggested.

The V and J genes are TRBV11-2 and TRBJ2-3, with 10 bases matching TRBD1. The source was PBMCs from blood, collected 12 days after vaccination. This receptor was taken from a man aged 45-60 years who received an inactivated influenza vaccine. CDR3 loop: CASSPWGQGLGTQYF. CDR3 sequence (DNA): TGTGCCAGCAGCCCCTGGGGACAGGGGCTCGGTACGCAGTATTTT.